This T cell receptor beta chain was sequenced during a study of identical twins. This clonotype was counted a few times. CDR3 size: 17 residues. Germline V gene data show CDR1 as SNHLY and CDR2 as FYNNEI. V lost 6 bases to trimming and J lost 0 bases; unmatched junction nucleotides: 8. Each CDR3 protein is one row after TCRdb ran MiXCR on the 5' RACE reads. The sample has hundreds of thousands of distinct CDR3 sequences; under 9% are singletons. The same sample was also studied in work on yellow fever vaccine responses in identical twins.

This TCR was recovered from a woman between 18 and 29 years old in good health. Sequencing was performed on memory (CD45RO+) T cells sorted from blood. The chain carries TRBV2 and TRBJ2-6, with 7 bases identical to TRBD2. The CDR3 protein is CASRQPGGGSGANVLTF. Here the CDR3 DNA reads TGTGCCAGCAGACAACCTGGGGGGGGCTCTGGGGCCAACGTCCTGACTTTC.